This TCR beta chain was documented in a study of blood T cell repertoires in COVID-19. Original data processing: The assay estimated nucleated cells by amplifying reference gene primers. Some clones are missing from TCRdb's copy, which holds only in-frame ones; the method was immunoSEQ multiplex PCR. The V and J calls and clone size come from that table; D and trimming were worked out from the DNA. The sample lists fewer than 200,000 clones; roughly 87% were seen once. This CDR3 has 14 residues. Germline V gene sequence: CDR1 SNHLY, CDR2 FYNNEI. V lost 3 bases and J 1 base, leaving 9 bases between the germline ends.

The specimen sequenced was peripheral blood. The chain uses TRBV2 and TRBJ1-1, with D tentatively TRBD1 (5 bases). The sequence derives from a man aged 18 to 30 who had recovered from COVID-19. The DNA for the CDR3 is TGTGCCAGCAGTGATTACACAGGGAACACTGAAGCTTTCTTT. Its translation is CASSDYTGNTEAFF.